This is a list of T cell receptor beta chains from one sample in a study of blood T cell repertoires in COVID-19. Clones were read by immunoSEQ multiplex PCR, and TCRdb kept only the in-frame ones, dropping some. The data hold about 120,000 clones, with around three quarters observed a single time. Material: peripheral blood. The origin of the receptors is a man aged 40-55 years with active or convalescent COVID-19. Both conserved end residues are part of each CDR3. The D gene is left open where the match is weak. Rows give clone size only sometimes, using once, few, many, or a class for an expanded clone.

j_call | clone_size | d_call | v_call | cdr3_aa | cdr3_nt
TRBJ2-1 | NA | NA | TRBV30 | CAWAGTSTNEQFF | TGTGCCTGGGCCGGGACTTCGACGAATGAGCAGTTCTTC
TRBJ2-7 | NA | NA | TRBV28 | CASSSTTPLSYEQYF | TGTGCCAGCAGTTCCACTACCCCACTCTCCTACGAGCAGTACTTC
TRBJ1-6 | NA | NA | TRBV24-1 | CATSVGGPNSPLHF | TGTGCCACCAGTGTAGGAGGACCCAATTCACCCCTCCACTTT
TRBJ2-7 | NA | NA | TRBV5-1 | CASSLEVRPYEQYF | TGCGCCAGCAGCTTGGAAGTGCGGCCCTACGAGCAGTACTTC
TRBJ2-3 | NA | TRBD2 | TRBV7-9 | CASPHTTGGGDSSTDTQYF | TGTGCCAGCCCACACACAACCGGCGGGGGAGACTCTAGCACAGATACGCAGTATTTT
TRBJ2-5 | NA | TRBD1 | TRBV5-8 | CASIPQGVSTQYF | TGTGCCAGCATTCCTCAGGGGGTCTCAACCCAGTACTTC
TRBJ1-1 | few | NA | TRBV2 | CASRAGGSNTEAFF | TGTGCCAGCAGGGCGGGGGGTTCGAACACTGAAGCTTTCTTT
TRBJ2-2 | NA | NA | TRBV19 | CASSIPRGRRTGELFF | TGTGCCAGTAGTATACCCAGGGGTAGGAGGACCGGGGAGCTGTTTTTT
TRBJ1-1 | NA | NA | TRBV7-2 | CASSSRVNTEAFF | TGTGCCAGCAGCTCCCGGGTGAACACTGAAGCTTTCTTT
TRBJ2-5 | once | NA | TRBV5-1 | CASSLGGGETQYF | TGCGCCAGCAGCTTGGGGGGGGGCGAGACCCAGTACTTC
TRBJ1-1 | NA | NA | TRBV5-6 | CASSLRGNTEAFF | TGTGCCAGCAGCTTGAGAGGGAACACTGAAGCTTTCTTT
TRBJ2-7 | NA | TRBD2 | TRBV9 | CASSVGKREGDEQYF | TGTGCCAGCAGCGTAGGTAAGCGGGAGGGCGACGAGCAGTACTTC
TRBJ1-2 | NA | TRBD1 | TRBV27 | CASSLRAGGYGYTF | TGTGCCAGCAGTTTAAGGGCAGGGGGCTATGGCTACACCTTC
TRBJ2-3 | NA | NA | TRBV3-1/TRBV3-2 | CASSHRQATDTQYF | TGTGCCAGCAGCCATCGACAGGCCACAGATACGCAGTATTTT
TRBJ2-7 | NA | TRBD1 | TRBV5-1 | CASSSQGAREQYF | TGCGCCAGCAGCTCACAGGGGGCACGCGAGCAGTACTTC
TRBJ1-2 | NA | NA | TRBV9 | CASSPPGRGNNYGYTF | TGTGCCAGCAGCCCCCCGGGGAGGGGAAATAACTATGGCTACACCTTC
TRBJ1-1 | NA | TRBD1 | TRBV9 | CASSPTGGFNTEAFF | TGTGCCAGCAGCCCCACAGGGGGCTTTAACACTGAAGCTTTCTTT
TRBJ2-7 | NA | TRBD1 | TRBV29-1 | CSVLRGTGTYEQYF | TGCAGCGTGCTCAGAGGGACAGGCACCTACGAGCAGTACTTC
TRBJ1-6 | NA | NA | TRBV19 | CASTGLAGSPLHF | TGTGCCAGTACCGGTCTAGCCGGTTCACCCCTCCACTTT
TRBJ1-2 | NA | NA | TRBV27 | CASSLVFEGGGYTF | TGTGCCAGCAGTTTAGTTTTCGAGGGAGGTGGCTACACCTTC
TRBJ2-7 | NA | NA | TRBV4-1 | CASSQENVAQGYEQYF | TGCGCCAGCAGCCAAGAGAATGTGGCCCAGGGCTACGAGCAGTACTTC
TRBJ2-1 | NA | TRBD2 | TRBV5-4 | CASSLEWGGNEQFF | TGTGCCAGCAGCTTGGAATGGGGGGGCAATGAGCAGTTCTTC
TRBJ1-1 | NA | TRBD1 | TRBV6-5 | CASRDRGRTRAFF | TGTGCCAGCAGGGACAGGGGCAGGACTAGGGCTTTCTTT
TRBJ2-7 | once | NA | TRBV5-1 | CASSLAALSEQYF | TGCGCCAGCAGCTTGGCAGCGCTGTCCGAGCAGTACTTC
TRBJ1-2 | NA | NA | TRBV10-1 | CASSVEDRGVLANYGYTF | TGCGCCAGCAGTGTAGAGGACCGGGGGGTCCTAGCTAACTATGGCTACACCTTC
TRBJ1-1 | NA | NA | TRBV5-4 | CASSLVDRGLTEAFF | TGTGCCAGCAGCTTGGTGGATCGGGGGTTAACTGAAGCTTTCTTT
TRBJ1-1 | NA | NA | TRBV7-9 | CASSPGQIHTEAFF | TGTGCCAGCAGCCCCGGACAGATTCACACTGAAGCTTTCTTT
TRBJ1-1 | NA | NA | TRBV10-3 | CAISVTGAEAFF | TGTGCCATCAGTGTGACGGGGGCTGAAGCTTTCTTT
TRBJ1-6 | NA | NA | TRBV28 | CASSFTRERRSPLHF | TGTGCCAGCAGTTTTACGAGGGAAAGGAGGTCACCCCTCCACTTT
TRBJ2-4 | NA | NA | TRBV30 | CACNRQAIHNIQYF | TGTGCCTGCAACCGACAGGCTATTCATAACATTCAGTACTTC
TRBJ2-7 | NA | NA | TRBV21-1 | CASSKEALSYEQYF | TGTGCCAGCAGCAAAGAAGCACTCTCCTACGAGCAGTACTTC
TRBJ2-7 | NA | TRBD2 | TRBV7-2 | CASITTGTRPSYEQYF | TGTGCCAGCATCACTACGGGGACTAGACCCTCCTACGAGCAGTACTTC
TRBJ1-1 | few | NA | TRBV7-9 | CASSLADYFAGMNTEAFF | TGTGCCAGCAGCTTAGCCGACTACTTTGCTGGGATGAACACTGAAGCTTTCTTT
TRBJ1-3 | NA | NA | TRBV7-9 | CASSLAYSGNTIYF | TGTGCCAGCAGCTTAGCCTACTCTGGAAACACCATATATTTT
TRBJ1-2 | once | NA | TRBV5-5 | CASSLASGGIRSGYTF | TGTGCCAGCAGCTTGGCCAGCGGGGGAATAAGATCCGGCTACACCTTC
TRBJ1-2 | NA | NA | TRBV30 | CAWLANYGYTF | TGTGCCTGGCTAGCTAACTATGGCTACACCTTC
TRBJ2-2 | NA | TRBD1 | TRBV7-7 | CASSLGQGKTGELFF | TGTGCCAGCAGCCTCGGACAGGGGAAGACCGGGGAGCTGTTTTTT
TRBJ1-3 | once | NA | TRBV7-2 | CASSGGVSGNTIYF | TGTGCCAGCAGCGGGGGGGTTTCTGGAAACACCATATATTTT
TRBJ1-5 | few | TRBD1 | TRBV18 | CASSSGTGYQPQHF | TGTGCCAGCTCCTCCGGGACAGGGTATCAGCCCCAGCATTTT
TRBJ2-2 | few | TRBD1 | TRBV25-1 | CASRPDRLGVPGELFF | TGTGCCAGCAGGCCGGACAGGCTGGGGGTCCCCGGGGAGCTGTTTTTT
TRBJ1-1 | once | NA | TRBV3-1/TRBV3-2 | CASSHKGGTAKAFF | TGTGCCAGCAGCCATAAAGGGGGAACGGCTAAAGCTTTCTTT
TRBJ2-5 | NA | TRBD2 | TRBV28 | CASSLSMAGGSQETQYF | TGTGCCAGCAGTTTATCCATGGCGGGAGGGAGCCAAGAGACCCAGTACTTC
TRBJ2-1 | NA | TRBD1 | TRBV6-6 | CASSPNVGQGQFF | TGTGCCAGCAGCCCAAACGTGGGACAGGGACAGTTCTTC
TRBJ1-1 | NA | NA | TRBV7-6 | CASSLGAPSTGTEAFF | TGTGCCAGCAGCTTAGGCGCCCCGTCGACAGGTACTGAAGCTTTCTTT